This T cell receptor beta chain is drawn from a study of T cell changes during pregnancy in multiple sclerosis. The protocol was immunoSEQ multiplex PCR, while the TCRdb copy is restricted to in-frame clones and leaves out a portion. The table includes 100,000 or so clones, over 85% detected once. After removal of 5 bases from V and 3 bases from J, the junction contained 0 bases not matched to a gene. CDR3 length: 13 residues. Per the germline V gene, CDR1 is ENHRY and CDR2 is SYGVKD. This clone was found a few times. The receptor was derived from a female donor in good health, enrolled as a control in a pregnancy study. The material was peripheral blood, obtained after pregnancy. The V call is TRBV10-3, the J call TRBJ2-2, with TRBD1 matching 7 bases. CDR3 sequence: CAISTGDTGELFF. CDR3 coding DNA: TGTGCCATCAGTACAGGGGACACCGGGGAGCTGTTTTTT.